This passage covers 30 T cell receptor beta chains from one sample sequenced in a study of Graves' ophthalmopathy and Graves' hyperthyroidism. Transcripts of RNA were the source for amplifying TCR beta CDR3 regions. RT-PCR was first run with HTBI primers, then multiplex PCR in a second round. TCRdb re-called the multiplex PCR reads through MiXCR, storing one row per CDR3 protein. Among nearly 400,000 distinct CDR3 sequences listed, about 18% were seen once. Sequenced sample: peripheral blood. These receptors originate from a woman in her late teens or twenties with Graves' ophthalmopathy.

This clonotype was counted at least ten times. The chain links TRBV10-1 to TRBJ2-7; 7 bases line up with TRBD2. Germline V gene lookup returns CDR1 WNHNN and CDR2 SYGVQD (reference sequence). The V and J ends lost 4 bases and 6 bases, in that order; junction bases with no gene match: 9. The CDR3 runs to 14 residues. CDR3 in DNA: TGCGCCAGCAGTGGGGGGGGACTCCGAGGCGAGCAGTACTTC. It specifies CASSGGGLRGEQYF.

This clonotype was detected many times. The chain employs TRBV5-1 and TRBJ1-3; the D is unclear. Trimming removed 1 base from V and 11 bases from J, with 13 bases in between. Per germline, CDR1 SGHRS and CDR2 YFSETQ. The CDR3 is 13 amino acids. CDR3 residues: CASSLMADPPIYF. The CDR3 DNA reads as TGCGCCAGCAGCTTGATGGCGGATCCCCCCATATATTTT.

At least ten counts were recorded for this clonotype. The rearrangement joins TRBV28 to TRBJ1-1, with a weak D call TRBD1 (5 bases). Germline CDR1 MDHEN, CDR2 SYDVKM. The V gene lost 5 bases and the J gene lost 3 bases, with 10 bases spanning the gap. The CDR3 loop spans 13 amino acids. As DNA, the CDR3 is TGTGCCAGCAGTCCTGGGGGGTACACTGAAGCTTTCTTT. Amino acid sequence: CASSPGGYTEAFF.

This clonotype was seen at least ten times. The chain has TRBV28 and TRBJ2-7; D remains unclear. Trimming took off 7 bases at V and 0 bases at J, with 13 bases between the two ends. The CDR3 is 14 amino acids. CDR1 is MDHEN, CDR2 SYDVKM, per germline. CDR3 sequence: CASTPSPSSYEQYF. CDR3 coding DNA: TGTGCCAGCACCCCTTCCCCCTCCTCCTACGAGCAGTACTTC.

The J gene is TRBJ2-5, the V gene TRBV6-5, with D unclear. The CDR3 runs to 13 residues. V lost 1 base, J lost 7 bases, and 10 bases lay in between. Germline CDR1 and CDR2: MNHEY and SVGAGI. DNA for the CDR3: TGTGCCAGCAGTTACTGGCGTTCGGGGACCCAGTACTTC. Translating gives CASSYWRSGTQYF.

This clonotype was seen many times. This chain links TRBV24-1 with TRBJ1-2, with a possible D match to TRBD1 (6 bases). Per germline, CDR1 KGHDR and CDR2 SFDVKD. Deletions cut 4 bases from V and 2 bases from J, with 16 bases between. The CDR3 spans 16 residues. CDR3 nucleotides: TGTGCCACCAGTGAGCCCAACGGACAGAAAAACTATGGCTACACCTTC. Protein product: CATSEPNGQKNYGYTF.

This clonotype was detected many times. J is TRBJ1-5 and V is TRBV2, with TRBD1 matching 9 bases. There are 15 residues in the CDR3. After removal of 6 bases from V and 3 bases from J, the junction contained 6 bases not matched to a gene. The germline gives CDR1 SNHLY, CDR2 FYNNEI. The CDR3 reads CASSLGTGYNQPQHF. DNA for the CDR3: TGTGCCAGCAGCCTCGGGACAGGGTACAATCAGCCCCAGCATTTT.

As to this clonotype: A much more abundant neighbour one base away suggests this may be a read error. The chain carries TRBV30 and TRBJ1-3; D not certain. The length of the CDR3 is 13 residues. CDR1 and CDR2 (germline): GTSNPN, SVGIG (reference sequence). The CDR3 sequence: CAWCISSGNIIYF. The CDR3 region has the DNA TGTGCCTGGTGCATCAGCTCTGGAAACATCATATATTTT.

Many counts were recorded for this clonotype. This rearrangement joins TRBV7-2 to TRBJ1-1; a weak D match, TRBD1 (6 bases). V lost 5 bases, J lost 0 bases, and 13 bases lay in between. CDR3 length: 15 amino acids. Germline V CDR1 and CDR2: SGHTA, FQGNSA. CDR3 in amino acids: CASSDSGHLNTEAFF. The CDR3, as DNA: TGTGCCAGCAGCGACTCGGGACACCTGAACACTGAAGCTTTCTTT. Full variable domain (rest looked up from reference TRBV7-2 and TRBJ1-1): GAGVSQSPSNKVTEKGKDVELRCDPISGHTALYWYRQSLGQGLEFLIYFQGNSAPDKSGLPSDRFSAERTGGSVSTLTIQRTQQEDSAVYLCASSDSGHLNTEAFFGQGTRLTVV.

This clonotype was detected ten times or more. The rearrangement links TRBV3-1 to TRBJ2-2; 13 bases line up with TRBD2. The CDR3 contains 22 residues. Germline V CDR1 and CDR2: LGHDT, YNNKEL (reference sequence). J was trimmed by 0 bases and V by 2 bases; bases with no gene match: 15. The CDR3 sequence is CASSQLEGLAGDGGANTGELFF. The CDR3 DNA reads as TGTGCCAGCAGCCAACTCGAAGGACTAGCGGGAGATGGAGGCGCGAACACCGGGGAGCTGTTTTTT.

This clonotype was found many times. The rearrangement joins TRBV12-3 or TRBV12-4 to TRBJ2-4; perhaps D is TRBD1 or TRBD2 (6 bases each). CDR3 length: 16 amino acids. V was cut by 5 bases and J by 8 bases, with 22 bases left in between. This CDR3 is CASSPTLGPGADIQYF. The CDR3 DNA follows: TGTGCCAGCAGTCCAACCCTCGGTCCGGGGGCTGACATTCAGTACTTC.

This clonotype occurred many times. The CDR3, as DNA: TGTGCCAGCAGCCCCCCGGCCCACACTGAAGCTTTCTTT. Translating it yields CASSPPAHTEAFF. The chain links TRBV5-5 to TRBJ1-1; D is undetermined. V shed 4 bases and J shed 3 bases, with 10 bases lying between them. The V gene's germline CDR1 is SGHKS and CDR2 YYEKEE (reference sequence). The CDR3 consists of 13 residues.

The J gene is TRBJ2-7, the V gene TRBV11-2; D remains unclear. From germline, CDR1 is SGHAT and CDR2 FQNNGV. Between the trimmed V and J ends, which lost 5 bases and 0 bases, there was a span of 14 bases. This CDR3 is built from 15 residues. The CDR3 is CASSGWGHSSYEQYF. The CDR3 DNA reads TGTGCCAGCAGCGGCTGGGGTCATTCCTCCTACGAGCAGTACTTC. Variable domain in full (rest from reference TRBV11-2 and TRBJ2-7): EAGVAQSPRYKIIEKRQSVAFWCNPISGHATLYWYQQILGQGPKLLIQFQNNGVVDDSQLPKDRFSAERLKGVDSTLKIQPAKLEDSAVYLCASSGWGHSSYEQYFGPGTRLTVT.

Ten or more counts support this clonotype. The rearrangement links TRBV19 to TRBJ1-6; TRBD1 matches at 8 bases. CDR3 length: 16 residues. Germline trimming cut 5 bases from V and 13 bases from J; bases unmatched to any gene: 16. In germline, CDR1 is LNHDA, CDR2 SQIVND (reference sequence). Here the CDR3 reads CASSARDRSLGYPLHF. For the CDR3, the DNA is TGTGCCAGTAGTGCTCGGGACAGGAGCCTTGGGTACCCCCTCCACTTT.

This clonotype was observed at least ten times. The chain recombines TRBV6-1 with TRBJ1-5; D unresolved. V was cut by 0 bases and J by 0 bases, with 3 bases left in between. Per the germline V gene, CDR1 is MNHNS and CDR2 is SASEGT. This CDR3 spans 14 amino acids. The CDR3 region has the DNA TGTGCCAGCAGTGAAGCAGGTAGCAATCAGCCCCAGCATTTT. Protein product: CASSEAGSNQPQHF.

This clonotype has at least ten counts. This chain links TRBV30 with TRBJ2-7; D may match TRBD1 or TRBD2 (6 bases each). V lost 2 bases, J lost 3 bases, and 14 bases lay in between. Germline CDR1 is GTSNPN and CDR2 is SVGIG (reference sequence). The CDR3 extends over 14 amino acids. The CDR3 DNA follows: TGTGCCTGGAGTTACACGGGGGCCCGCTACGAGCAGTACTTC. As protein: CAWSYTGARYEQYF.

The V call is TRBV11-2, the J call TRBJ2-7; TRBD2 matches 9 bases. The CDR3 is made up of 16 amino acids. V was pared by 5 bases and J by 0 bases, with 8 bases of the junction left unmatched. Looked up from germline, CDR1 is SGHAT and CDR2 is FQNNGV. The CDR3 DNA is TGTGCCAGCAGCCTGGGTAGCGGGAGATTCTCCTACGAGCAGTACTTC. This gives the protein CASSLGSGRFSYEQYF.

There are a few counts of this clonotype. The gene calls are TRBV3-1 and TRBJ2-5; D may be TRBD1 (6 bases). V lost 0 bases and J lost 7, with 12 bases in between. Per germline, CDR1 LGHDT and CDR2 YNNKEL (reference sequence). The CDR3 runs to 14 residues. In DNA form, the CDR3 reads TGTGCCAGCAGCCAAGAAGGGGGTAAAGGGACCCAGTACTTC. Translated: CASSQEGGKGTQYF.

This clonotype was seen many times. The chain carries TRBV15 and TRBJ1-2; 7 bases agree with TRBD1. The CDR3 is made up of 14 amino acids. J was trimmed by 3 bases and V by 3 bases; bases with no gene match: 4. In germline, CDR1 is LNHNV, CDR2 YYDKDF (reference sequence). In DNA, the CDR3 is TGTGCCACCAGCAGGAGCACAGGGGACTATGGCTACACCTTC. Protein sequence: CATSRSTGDYGYTF.

This clonotype has at least ten counts. This chain connects TRBV14 to TRBJ2-7, with D uncertain. CDR3 size: 15 residues. Germline CDR1 SGHDN, CDR2 FVKESK. With 1 base removed from V and 4 bases from J, the gap between germline ends came to 14 bases. CDR3 sequence reads: CASSQGNSVLYEQYF. DNA for the CDR3: TGTGCCAGCAGCCAAGGGAATTCCGTCCTTTACGAGCAGTACTTC.

This clonotype came up many times. V and J are TRBV4-1 and TRBJ2-5; D remains ambiguous. V was cut by 3 bases and J by 2 bases, with 16 bases left in between. From germline, CDR1 is MGHRA and CDR2 YSYEKL. The CDR3 is made up of 16 amino acids. CDR3 region: CASSHHPVGRQETQYF. Here the CDR3 DNA reads TGCGCCAGCAGCCATCACCCGGTCGGCAGACAAGAGACCCAGTACTTC.

The chain recombines TRBV12-3 or TRBV12-4 with TRBJ2-7; a weak D match, TRBD2 (5 bases). This CDR3 contains 14 residues. Deletions cut 7 bases from V and 6 bases from J, with 19 bases between. The CDR3 DNA is TGTGCCAGCACCCATCGGGGTCGAGTCGGCGAGCAGTACTTC. It codes for CASTHRGRVGEQYF.

The genes are TRBV7-9 and TRBJ2-5; TRBD2 agrees at 15 bases. This CDR3 contains 16 residues. From germline, CDR1 is SEHNR and CDR2 FQNEAQ (reference sequence). Trimming cost V 6 bases and J 5 bases; bases outside gene matches: 7. The CDR3 protein is CASRPGLAGGYETQYF. The CDR3 DNA is TGTGCCAGCAGACCGGGACTAGCGGGAGGATACGAGACCCAGTACTTC.

In this sample, this clonotype turned up many times. The V call is TRBV20-1, the J call TRBJ2-5, with D possibly being TRBD2 (6 bases). Germline V gene data show CDR1 as DFQATT and CDR2 as SNEGSKA (reference sequence). The CDR3 runs to 14 residues. The ends were cut back, 3 bases at V and 3 bases at J, with 14 bases in the middle. CDR3 sequence (DNA): TGCAGTGCTAGCTCAGGTGGCGGGAAAGAGACCCAGTACTTC. It codes for CSASSGGGKETQYF.

This clonotype occurred many times. The CDR3 nucleotides are TGTGCCAGCAGCAAAGACAGATCCCGGGACAGGGAAGACTACGAGCAGTACTTC. Residues: CASSKDRSRDREDYEQYF. The genes are TRBV6-5 and TRBJ2-7; TRBD1 matches 9 bases. With 6 bases clipped from V and 3 bases from J, the junction kept 18 bases outside the gene matches. CDR1 MNHEY and CDR2 SVGAGI come from the germline V gene. This CDR3 is built from 18 residues.

This clonotype has a count of ten or more. The chain carries TRBV7-2 and TRBJ1-1, with D perhaps matching TRBD1 (6 bases). Trimming shortened V by 8 bases and J by 1 base, and 11 bases separated the two germline ends. CDR3 length equals 13 residues. Per germline, CDR1 SGHTA and CDR2 FQGNSA. The CDR3 here is CASFGQRNTEAFF. The CDR3 DNA sequence: TGTGCCAGCTTTGGACAGAGGAACACTGAAGCTTTCTTT.

This clonotype was seen ten or more times. The V call is TRBV20-1, the J call TRBJ1-5; possible D gene TRBD1, 6 bases. V lost 5 bases to trimming and J lost 7 bases, with 15 bases between them. CDR1 is DFQATT, CDR2 SNEGSKA, per germline (reference sequence). The CDR3 totals 13 residues. The CDR3 sequence: CSAARGGIQPQHF. For the CDR3, the DNA is TGCAGTGCTGCGAGGGGGGGAATCCAGCCCCAGCATTTT.

Ten or more counts support this clonotype. This chain connects TRBV28 to TRBJ1-1; the D is unclear. This CDR3 region has 13 residues. V was shortened by 5 bases and J by 6 bases, with 13 bases between the two germline ends. CDR1 is MDHEN, CDR2 SYDVKM, per germline. Here the CDR3 reads CASSRFRTPEAFF. As DNA, the CDR3 is TGTGCCAGCAGTCGGTTCCGAACCCCTGAAGCTTTCTTT.

At least ten counts were recorded for this clonotype. The rearrangement links TRBV27 to TRBJ2-7; D unresolved. With 6 bases removed from V and 1 base from J, the gap between germline ends came to 10 bases. CDR3 length: 13 amino acids. Germline-derived CDR1 and CDR2 are MNHEY and SMNVEV (reference sequence). The CDR3 loop is CASSRIASYEQYF. The CDR3 region has the DNA TGTGCCAGCAGCCGTATAGCTTCCTACGAGCAGTACTTC.

In this sample, this clonotype turned up a few times. The rearrangement joins TRBV5-8 to TRBJ1-5; tentative D call: TRBD1 (5 bases). This CDR3 is 14 amino acids long. V shed 2 bases and J shed 7 bases, with 13 bases lying between them. Germline assignment: CDR1 SGHTS and CDR2 YDEGEE. This CDR3 is CASSFGTGAQPQHF. CDR3 nucleotides: TGTGCCAGCAGCTTTGGGACGGGCGCCCAGCCCCAGCATTTT.